This T cell receptor (beta chain) was captured in a study of T cell changes during pregnancy in multiple sclerosis. Germline V lookup: CDR1 MNHNY, CDR2 SVGAGI (reference sequence). V shed 2 bases and J 4 bases; nucleotides not matched to a gene: 7. This CDR3 spans 15 amino acids. Some clones are missing from TCRdb's copy, which holds only in-frame ones; the method was immunoSEQ multiplex PCR. The table has 50,000 to 55,000 clones, about 90% seen once. The starting material was CD4+ T cells from peripheral blood mononuclear cells, obtained in the third trimester of pregnancy. This chain joins TRBV6-6 and TRBJ1-2, with TRBD1 identical over 7 bases. The sequence was obtained from a female donor with multiple sclerosis, enrolled in a pregnancy study. The CDR3 region is CASSYGQGGSYGYTF. CDR3 bases: TGTGCCAGCAGTTACGGGCAGGGGGGAAGCTATGGCTACACCTTC.